This T cell receptor (beta chain) was recorded in a study of OX40 agonist ivuxolimab in advanced cancers. Worth noting for this clone: Its antigen is not identified.

Study results and limitations: At 0.1 to 3.0 mg/kg and by week 6, CD4+ and CD8+ T cells in the blood had expanded clonally.

The CDR3 runs to 14 residues. V dropped 3 bases and J dropped 5 bases, with 15 bases sitting between them. Germline lookup yields CDR1 SQVTM and CDR2 ANQGSEA. Data came from immunoSEQ multiplex PCR; TCRdb stores just in-frame clones and leaves some out. There are about 59,000 clones in the sample; about 85% occur only once, and around 0.8% lies in the top ten. The specimen was CD4+ or CD8+ T cells sorted from blood, collected in a trial of the OX40 agonist ivuxolimab. The sequence derives from an adult with an advanced solid tumor such as melanoma, head and neck, liver or kidney cancer. The rearrangement uses TRBV29-1 and TRBJ2-3; D is uncertain. The CDR3 spells CSVDSGRMGDTQYF. For the CDR3, the DNA is TGCAGCGTTGATTCTGGCAGGATGGGAGATACGCAGTATTTT.